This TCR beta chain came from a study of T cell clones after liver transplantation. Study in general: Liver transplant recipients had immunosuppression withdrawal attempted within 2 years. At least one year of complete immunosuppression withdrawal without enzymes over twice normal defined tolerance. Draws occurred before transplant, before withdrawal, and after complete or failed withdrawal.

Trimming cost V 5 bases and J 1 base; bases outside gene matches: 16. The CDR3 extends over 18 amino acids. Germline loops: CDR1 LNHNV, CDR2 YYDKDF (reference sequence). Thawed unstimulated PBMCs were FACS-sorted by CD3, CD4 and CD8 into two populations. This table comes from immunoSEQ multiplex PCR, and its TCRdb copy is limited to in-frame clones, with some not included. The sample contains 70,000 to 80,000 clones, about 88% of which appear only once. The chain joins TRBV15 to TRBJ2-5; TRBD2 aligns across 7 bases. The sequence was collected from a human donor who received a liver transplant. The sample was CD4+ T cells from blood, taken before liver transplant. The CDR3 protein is CATSGWGDPAGFQETQYF. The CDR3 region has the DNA TGTGCCACCAGCGGATGGGGGGATCCAGCGGGGTTCCAAGAGACCCAGTACTTC.